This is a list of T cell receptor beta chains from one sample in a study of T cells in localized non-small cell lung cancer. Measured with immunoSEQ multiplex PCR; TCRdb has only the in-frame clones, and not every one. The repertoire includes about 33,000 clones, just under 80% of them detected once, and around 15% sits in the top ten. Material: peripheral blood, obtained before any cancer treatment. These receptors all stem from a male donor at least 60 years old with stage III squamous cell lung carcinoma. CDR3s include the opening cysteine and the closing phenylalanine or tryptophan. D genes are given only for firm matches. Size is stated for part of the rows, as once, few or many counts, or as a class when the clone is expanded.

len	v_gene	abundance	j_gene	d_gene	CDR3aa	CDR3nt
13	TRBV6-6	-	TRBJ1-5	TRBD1	CASRQGSGQPQHF	TGTGCCAGCAGACAGGGGTCCGGACAGCCCCAGCATTTT
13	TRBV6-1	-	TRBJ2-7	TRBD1	CASRGQEKYEQYF	TGTGCCAGCAGAGGACAGGAAAAATACGAGCAGTACTTC
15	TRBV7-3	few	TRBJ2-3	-	CASSLSFARTDTQYF	TGTGCCAGCAGCTTAAGTTTTGCACGCACAGATACGCAGTATTTT
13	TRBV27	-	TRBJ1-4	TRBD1	CASSRDRGSKLFF	TGTGCCAGCAGTCGGGACAGGGGGTCTAAACTGTTTTTT
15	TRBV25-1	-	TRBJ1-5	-	CASSADGRENQPQHF	TGTGCCAGCAGTGCCGACGGCAGGGAGAATCAGCCCCAGCATTTT
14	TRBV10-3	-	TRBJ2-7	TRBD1	CAISEGTGLYEQYF	TGTGCCATCAGTGAAGGGACAGGGCTCTACGAGCAGTACTTC
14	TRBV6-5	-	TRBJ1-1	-	CASSYSSYNTEAFF	TGTGCCAGCAGTTACTCGAGTTACAACACTGAAGCTTTCTTT
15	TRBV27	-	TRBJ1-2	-	CASSLSNRESYGYTF	TGTGCCAGCAGTTTATCGAACAGGGAATCGTATGGCTACACCTTC
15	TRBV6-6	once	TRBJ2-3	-	CASSYSTSLADTQYF	TGTGCCAGCAGTTACTCGACCTCTCTTGCAGATACGCAGTATTTT
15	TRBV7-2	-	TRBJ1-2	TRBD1	CASSSYQTGENGYTF	TGTGCCAGCAGCTCCTATCAGACAGGGGAGAATGGCTACACCTTC
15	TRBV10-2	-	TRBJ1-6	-	CASSEGGRANSPLHF	TGCGCCAGCAGTGAGGGTGGGCGGGCAAATTCACCCCTCCACTTT
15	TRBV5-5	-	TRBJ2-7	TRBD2	CASSSWTSASYEQYF	TGTGCCAGCAGTTCATGGACTAGTGCTAGTTACGAGCAGTACTTC
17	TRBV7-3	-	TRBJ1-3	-	CASSLNGPPSSGNTIYF	TGTGCCAGCAGCTTAAACGGCCCCCCGAGCTCTGGAAACACCATATATTTT
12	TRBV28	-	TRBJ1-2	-	CASSSLQGGYTF	TGTGCCAGCAGTTCCTTACAAGGTGGCTACACCTTC
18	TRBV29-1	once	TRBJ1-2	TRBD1	CSVEEIKPGQSDLYGYTF	TGCAGCGTTGAAGAAATTAAACCGGGACAGTCGGACCTATATGGCTACACCTTC
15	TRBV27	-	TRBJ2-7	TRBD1	CASSSQDRGGYEQYF	TGTGCCAGCAGTTCTCAAGACAGGGGGGGCTACGAGCAGTACTTC
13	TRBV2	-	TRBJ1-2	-	CARTMGLGGGYTF	TGTGCCCGCACGATGGGACTTGGAGGTGGCTACACCTTC
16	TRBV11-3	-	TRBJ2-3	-	CASSLDGVTGTDTQYF	TGTGCCAGCAGCTTAGATGGGGTCACGGGCACAGATACGCAGTATTTT
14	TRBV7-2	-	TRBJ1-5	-	CASSLNRVEQPQHF	TGTGCCAGCAGCCTGAACAGGGTGGAACAGCCCCAGCATTTT
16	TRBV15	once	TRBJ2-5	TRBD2	CATSRDIAGGGETQYF	TGTGCCACCAGCAGAGATATAGCGGGGGGCGGGGAGACCCAGTACTTC
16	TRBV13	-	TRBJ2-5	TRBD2	CASSLVWRGAAETQYF	TGTGCCAGCAGCTTGGTTTGGCGGGGGGCCGCGGAGACCCAGTACTTC
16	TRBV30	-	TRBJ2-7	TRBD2	CAWSVGAAGGPSEQYF	TGTGCCTGGAGTGTGGGCGCGGCGGGAGGGCCGAGTGAGCAGTACTTC
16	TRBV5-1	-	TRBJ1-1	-	CASSLGHGTAVAEAFF	TGCGCCAGCAGCTTGGGCCATGGGACCGCGGTAGCTGAAGCTTTCTTT
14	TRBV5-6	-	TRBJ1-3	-	CASSSSGTGNTIYF	TGTGCCAGCAGCAGCTCAGGGACTGGAAACACCATATATTTT
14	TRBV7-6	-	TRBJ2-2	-	CASSLRAGSGELFF	TGTGCCAGCAGCTTAAGGGCGGGATCCGGGGAGCTGTTTTTT
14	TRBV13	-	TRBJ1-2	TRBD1	CASSFDRGRAGYTF	TGTGCCAGCAGCTTTGACAGGGGGCGAGCTGGCTACACCTTC
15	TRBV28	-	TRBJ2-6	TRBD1	CASSSTGAGANVLTF	TGTGCCAGCAGTTCAACAGGGGCTGGGGCCAACGTCCTGACTTTC